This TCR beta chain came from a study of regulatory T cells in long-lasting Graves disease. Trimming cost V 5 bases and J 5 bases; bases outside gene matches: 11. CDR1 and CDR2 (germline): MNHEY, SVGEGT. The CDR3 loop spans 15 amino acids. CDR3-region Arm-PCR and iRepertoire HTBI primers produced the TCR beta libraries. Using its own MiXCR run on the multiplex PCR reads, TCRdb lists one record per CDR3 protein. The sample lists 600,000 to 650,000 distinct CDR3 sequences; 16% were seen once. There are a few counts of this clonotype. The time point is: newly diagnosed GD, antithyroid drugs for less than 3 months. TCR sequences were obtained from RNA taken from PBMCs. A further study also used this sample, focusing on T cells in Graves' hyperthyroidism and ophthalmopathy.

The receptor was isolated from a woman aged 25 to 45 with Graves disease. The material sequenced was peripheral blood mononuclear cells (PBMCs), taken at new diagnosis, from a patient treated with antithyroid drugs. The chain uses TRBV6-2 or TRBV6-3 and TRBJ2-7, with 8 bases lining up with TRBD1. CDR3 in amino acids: CASSPRQGLVHEQYF. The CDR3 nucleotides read TGTGCCAGCAGTCCCCGACAGGGGCTGGTGCACGAGCAGTACTTC.